The clone carrying this T cell receptor (beta chain) has a count of ten or more. Germline lookup yields CDR1 DFQATT and CDR2 SNEGSKA (reference sequence). Trimming cost V 0 bases and J 6 bases; bases outside gene matches: 5. The CDR3 is made up of 15 amino acids. From the RT-PCR reads, TCRdb called clonotypes with MiXCR, one entry per CDR3 protein. This table holds hundreds of thousands of distinct CDR3 sequences, around 10% found once. The sample comes from a study of response to subunit inactivated influenza vaccine. The data were also submitted as part of a second study, on T cells expressing NK-cell markers. According to that study: Synthesis of TCR beta cDNA relied on 5'RACE template switching carrying UMIs. Source material for TCR beta repertoires consisted of sorted CD3+CD56+NKG2C+, CD3+CD56+NKG2C- and CD3+CD56-NKG2C+ T cells.

The material was PBMCs from blood, obtained on the day of vaccination. The sequence was obtained from a man in his forties or fifties who received an inactivated influenza vaccine. The rearrangement joins TRBV20-1 to TRBJ2-3, with 11 bases fitting TRBD2. This CDR3 reads CSARDGASGRDTQYF. CDR3 DNA sequence: TGCAGTGCTAGAGATGGGGCTAGCGGGAGGGATACGCAGTATTTT.